These T cell receptor beta chains were read from a single sample in a study of blood T cell repertoires in COVID-19. Profiled with immunoSEQ multiplex PCR; TCRdb holds only in-frame clones, not every one. This sample yields about 240,000 clones, of which around four fifths are seen a single time; under 15% belongs to the top ten. The specimen was peripheral blood. The receptors stem from a woman aged 60 to 75 with active or convalescent COVID-19. CDR3s include the opening cysteine and the closing phenylalanine or tryptophan. The D gene is left open where the match is weak. A clone size is listed for some rows: how often the clone was seen (once, few, many), or a class if it is expanded.

cdr3_aa cdr3_nt v_call clone_size d_call j_call
CASSPAQGAYEQYF TGTGCCAGCAGTCCGGCACAGGGGGCCTACGAGCAGTACTTC TRBV9 NA TRBD1 TRBJ2-7
CASSLAVRLGTDTQYF TGTGCCAGCAGCTTGGCCGTGAGACTGGGCACAGATACGCAGTATTTT TRBV5-6 NA NA TRBJ2-3
CASSLIRGGSGGEQYF TGTGCCAGCAGCTTAATCCGCGGGGGGTCCGGGGGCGAGCAGTACTTC TRBV7-2 NA TRBD2 TRBJ2-7
CASSLSQGRNSPLHF TGTGCCAGCAGTTTATCACAGGGACGTAATTCACCCCTCCACTTT TRBV27 NA NA TRBJ1-6
CASSYEGGNSPLHF TGTGCCAGCAGTTACGAGGGAGGTAATTCACCCCTCCACTTT TRBV6-5 once NA TRBJ1-6
CASSQWTGALRVLHF TGTGCCAGCAGCCAGTGGACAGGGGCCCTTAGGGTCCTCCACTTT TRBV5-4 few TRBD1 TRBJ1-6
CASRTSGTGTYEQYF TGTGCCAGCAGGACCTCTGGGACAGGCACCTACGAGCAGTACTTC TRBV6-4 few TRBD1 TRBJ2-7
CASSDHSKAGWETQYF TGCGCCAGCAGTGATCATTCCAAAGCGGGGTGGGAGACCCAGTACTTC TRBV10-1 few TRBD2 TRBJ2-5
CASSYQAQNIQYF TGTGCCAGCAGTTACCAGGCCCAAAACATTCAGTACTTC TRBV27 NA NA TRBJ2-4
CASSLAASEGGYNEQFF TGTGCCAGCAGCTTAGCCGCTAGCGAGGGAGGTTACAATGAGCAGTTCTTC TRBV7-2 NA NA TRBJ2-1
CASSLGVGPGGYTF TGTGCCAGCAGCTTAGGCGTGGGGCCTGGAGGCTACACCTTC TRBV13 NA NA TRBJ1-2
CASSPTGANYGYTF TGTGCCAGCAGTCCGACAGGGGCTAACTATGGCTACACCTTC TRBV6-5 once TRBD1 TRBJ1-2
CASSLRERPGYF TGTGCCAGCAGCCTCCGGGAACGCCCAGGTTACTTC TRBV13 few NA TRBJ2-7
CASTRRDYGYTF TGTGCCAGCACCCGACGGGACTATGGCTACACCTTC TRBV27 NA NA TRBJ1-2
CASSQGAGGLRETQYF TGTGCCAGCAGCCAAGGAGCGGGGGGGCTGAGGGAGACCCAGTACTTC TRBV3-1/TRBV3-2 NA TRBD2 TRBJ2-5
CASSLEGPLRAFF TGTGCCAGCAGCTTAGAGGGGCCTTTGAGGGCTTTCTTT TRBV11-2 NA NA TRBJ1-1
CASSSSRQRNNSPLHF TGTGCCAGCAGTTCCTCCAGACAGAGAAATAATTCACCCCTCCACTTT TRBV6-5 NA NA TRBJ1-6
CASSLTGDYEQYF TGTGCCAGCAGTTTAACAGGGGACTACGAGCAGTACTTC TRBV6-5 NA TRBD1 TRBJ2-7
CASSSGQGPVYEQYF TGTGCCAGCAGCAGCGGACAGGGGCCAGTCTACGAGCAGTACTTC TRBV5-6 once TRBD1 TRBJ2-7
CASSLQGADTEAFF TGTGCCAGCAGCTTACAGGGGGCGGACACTGAAGCTTTCTTT TRBV7-9 NA TRBD1 TRBJ1-1
CASSLQGSNTEAFF TGCGCCAGCAGTTTACAGGGATCGAACACTGAAGCTTTCTTT TRBV5-1 few NA TRBJ1-1
CASSLAGTSGGYRAADTQYF TGCGCCAGCAGCTTGGCCGGGACTAGCGGGGGTTACCGGGCAGCAGATACGCAGTATTTT TRBV5-1 NA TRBD2 TRBJ2-3
CASSPNWAEGYTF TGTGCCAGCAGCCCTAACTGGGCAGAAGGCTACACCTTC TRBV9 NA NA TRBJ1-2
CASSPQEGTEAFF TGTGCCAGCTCACCTCAAGAGGGCACTGAAGCTTTCTTT TRBV18 NA NA TRBJ1-1
CAWSVLRTSGTYNEQFF TGTGCCTGGAGTGTACTAAGGACTAGTGGAACCTACAATGAGCAGTTCTTC TRBV30 once TRBD2 TRBJ2-1
CAWARWGGRDTQYF TGTGCCTGGGCTCGTTGGGGGGGCAGGGATACGCAGTATTTT TRBV30 once NA TRBJ2-3
CASSTGLAGGPEQFF TGCGCCAGCAGCACCGGACTAGCGGGGGGACCTGAGCAGTTCTTC TRBV5-1 NA TRBD2 TRBJ2-1
CASSQDLRTRASGRYNEQFF TGTGCCAGCAGCCAAGATTTAAGGACTAGGGCTAGCGGGAGGTACAATGAGCAGTTCTTC TRBV3-1/TRBV3-2 NA TRBD2 TRBJ2-1
CASSGQGNQPQHF TGTGCCAGCAGCGGACAGGGGAATCAGCCCCAGCATTTT TRBV2 NA TRBD1 TRBJ1-5
CASSPTGSRGNQPQHF TGTGCCAGCTCACCAACCGGGAGTAGGGGCAATCAGCCCCAGCATTTT TRBV18 NA NA TRBJ1-5
CASSVSGSSYNEQFF TGTGCCAGCAGCGTTAGCGGGTCGTCCTACAATGAGCAGTTCTTC TRBV11-2 NA TRBD2 TRBJ2-1
CASRTRGSSYNEQFF TGTGCCAGCAGGACCCGGGGGAGCTCCTACAATGAGCAGTTCTTC TRBV7-9 NA NA TRBJ2-1
CASSWGVYEQYF TGTGCCAGCAGTTGGGGGGTCTACGAGCAGTACTTC TRBV6-6 NA NA TRBJ2-7
CASSSSTDRRNTEAFF TGCGCCAGCAGCTCATCTACGGACAGGCGTAACACTGAAGCTTTCTTT TRBV4-1 NA TRBD1 TRBJ1-1
CASSLGRGALDYGYTF TGCGCCAGCAGCCTCGGCAGGGGGGCATTAGACTATGGCTACACCTTC TRBV5-1 once TRBD1 TRBJ1-2
CASTRGAGGIWDEQFF TGTGCCAGTACCCGAGGGGCAGGGGGCATCTGGGATGAGCAGTTCTTC TRBV7-8 NA TRBD1 TRBJ2-1
CASSLPRTNAIAYEQYF TGTGCCAGCAGCTTGCCTAGGACAAATGCAATTGCCTACGAGCAGTACTTC TRBV5-8 few NA TRBJ2-7
CATKMGGGRANYGYTF TGTGCCACCAAAATGGGTGGTGGGCGGGCTAACTATGGCTACACCTTC TRBV27 NA NA TRBJ1-2
CASSLVGRQGANYGYTF TGTGCCAGCAGCTTGGTTGGCCGCCAGGGGGCTAACTATGGCTACACCTTC TRBV5-4 NA TRBD1 TRBJ1-2
CASSQVPTEAFF TGTGCCAGCAGCCAAGTCCCGACTGAAGCTTTCTTT TRBV14 NA NA TRBJ1-1
CASSAGRNYGYTF TGTGCCAGCAGTGCAGGCAGAAACTATGGCTACACCTTC TRBV2 NA NA TRBJ1-2
CASSPGAGQGSPEAFF TGTGCCAGCTCACCAGGCGCGGGACAGGGGTCCCCTGAAGCTTTCTTT TRBV18 NA TRBD1 TRBJ1-1
CASSRRTSGNNEQFF TGTGCCAGCAGCCGACGGACTAGCGGTAACAATGAGCAGTTCTTC TRBV11-2 NA TRBD2 TRBJ2-1
CASSLRASGGGREQYF TGTGCCAGCAGCTTAAGGGCTAGCGGGGGGGGACGCGAGCAGTACTTC TRBV7-2 NA TRBD2 TRBJ2-7
CAWRQGRKETQYF TGTGCCTGGAGACAGGGAAGGAAGGAGACCCAGTACTTC TRBV30 few NA TRBJ2-5
CASSPYALLAGVTSSYNEQFF TGTGCCAGCAGTCCCTACGCTTTACTAGCGGGGGTCACGAGCTCCTACAATGAGCAGTTCTTC TRBV27 NA TRBD2 TRBJ2-1
CASSTGEKLFF TGTGCCAGTTCGACAGGGGAAAAACTGTTTTTT TRBV19 NA TRBD1 TRBJ1-4
CATRDRVNEKLFF TGTGCCACCAGGGACAGAGTGAATGAAAAACTGTTTTTT TRBV19 once TRBD1 TRBJ1-4
CASSQGAREMNTEAFF TGTGCCAGCAGCCAAGGAGCTCGGGAGATGAACACTGAAGCTTTCTTT TRBV4-2 many NA TRBJ1-1
CASSILAGDTGELFF TGTGCCAGCAGCATTCTAGCGGGGGATACCGGGGAGCTGTTTTTT TRBV7-3 NA TRBD2 TRBJ2-2
CASSQGQGNAYGYTF TGTGCCAGCAGCCAAGGACAGGGTAACGCCTATGGCTACACCTTC TRBV11-2 NA TRBD1 TRBJ1-2
CASSPQGASYGYTF TGTGCCAGCTCACCACAGGGGGCTAGCTATGGCTACACCTTC TRBV18 NA TRBD1 TRBJ1-2
CASSKQTSGGYTGELFF TGTGCCAGCAGCAAACAGACTAGCGGGGGGTACACCGGGGAGCTGTTTTTT TRBV21-1 NA NA TRBJ2-2
CASSDFGRINSGNTIYF TGTGCCAGCAGTGATTTTGGCAGGATAAACTCTGGAAACACCATATATTTT TRBV6-1 NA NA TRBJ1-3
CASTDRVGSPLHF TGTGCCTCCACGGACAGGGTTGGTTCACCCCTCCACTTT TRBV30 NA TRBD1 TRBJ1-6
CASSLTGTGAGNTIYF TGTGCCAGCAGCTTGACCGGGACAGGGGCTGGAAACACCATATATTTT TRBV3-1/TRBV3-2 NA TRBD1 TRBJ1-3
CASSPGTSGGAYEQYF TGTGCCAGTAGTCCCGGGACTAGCGGGGGGGCCTACGAGCAGTACTTC TRBV19 NA TRBD2 TRBJ2-7
CASSYSQSSVMGYTF TGTGCCAGCAGTTACTCACAGAGTTCGGTTATGGGCTACACCTTC TRBV6-5 many NA TRBJ1-2
CASSSDRGPGNTIYF TGTGCCAGCAGCTCAGACAGGGGGCCCGGAAACACCATATATTTT TRBV7-6 NA TRBD1 TRBJ1-3